The clone carrying this T cell receptor beta chain showed up many times. What it binds is not known. The source of the sample is a study of spatial heterogeneity in lung cancer. Across the whole study: Raw sequencing reads included, on average, more than eight appearances of each unique TCR and UMI combination.

Study-level findings and limits: In tumor T cells, estimated coverage reached around 7% for alpha chains and under 15% for beta chains. One measure, the expanded intratumoral alpha and beta TCR count, tracked tumor mutation counts.

Germline-derived CDR1 and CDR2 are MNHNY and SVGAGI (reference sequence). V lost 6 bases, J lost 1 base, and 12 bases stayed unmatched. This CDR3 contains 17 residues. Time point denoted: sample taken at primary tumor resection. More than 70 TRACERx patients with early, untreated non-small cell lung cancer donated samples. Whole RNA came from tumor, nontumor lung or frozen PBMC and was sequenced without being sorted. MiXCR was run by TCRdb on the 5' RACE reads, yielding one entry per CDR3 protein. The sample carries approximately 20,000 distinct CDR3 sequences, 2.8% recorded once. V gene TRBV6-6 combines with J gene TRBJ2-7; TRBD2 matches at 10 bases. The TCR comes from a male donor with early-stage non-small cell lung cancer. Source: lung tumor tissue, taken at surgery. The CDR3 nucleotides read TGTGCCAGCAGGACCCCCTCTAGCGGGAGAAGTTCCTACGAGCAGTACTTC. Encoded protein: CASRTPSSGRSSYEQYF.